These 15 T cell receptor beta chains were sequenced from one sample in a study of regulatory T cells in long-lasting Graves disease. Arm-PCR of CDR3 regions with iRepertoire HTBI primers generated TCR beta libraries. One entry per CDR3 protein, called by TCRdb with MiXCR from the multiplex PCR reads. The data hold more than 300,000 distinct CDR3 sequences, with approximately 10% observed a single time. The time point here: newly diagnosed GD, antithyroid drugs for less than 3 months. RNA from PBMCs was the source of the TCR library. These data were likewise used in another study, on T cells in Graves' hyperthyroidism and ophthalmopathy.

The sample was peripheral blood mononuclear cells (PBMCs), taken at new diagnosis, from a patient treated with antithyroid drugs. The receptors derive from a woman under 30 with Graves disease.

This chain connects TRBV12-3 or TRBV12-4 to TRBJ1-5; possibly TRBD1 for D (6 bases). This CDR3 spans 18 amino acids. Trimming shortened V by 2 bases and J by 3 bases, and 20 bases separated the two germline ends. This CDR3 reads CASSLREDRLTVNQPQHF. CDR3 in DNA: TGTGCCAGCAGTTTACGAGAAGACAGGCTTACGGTCAATCAGCCCCAGCATTTT.

This clonotype was picked up many times. The chain employs TRBV2 and TRBJ2-3, with TRBD2 identical over 12 bases. Germline-derived CDR1 and CDR2 are SNHLY and FYNNEI. The CDR3 consists of 14 residues. V gave up 6 bases and J gave up 6 bases; unmatched junction bases: 4. The CDR3 DNA sequence: TGTGCCAGCAGGGAGGGACTAGCGGGTGATACGCAGTATTTT. Encoded protein: CASREGLAGDTQYF.

The rearrangement links TRBV7-2 to TRBJ2-5; D perhaps matches TRBD2 (7 bases). V shed 1 base and J shed 5 bases, with 26 bases lying between them. Per germline, CDR1 SGHTA and CDR2 FQGNSA. This CDR3 region has 19 residues. The DNA for the CDR3 is TGTGCCAGCAGCTTAGGAGGGACGGGAGGAGGCGGAGGGGGGGAGACCCAGTACTTC. Protein sequence: CASSLGGTGGGGGGETQYF.

There are many counts of this clonotype. CDR3 nucleotide sequence: TGTGCCAGCTCACCAGGGGCATCGGCGATCCAAGAGACCCAGTACTTC. This encodes CASSPGASAIQETQYF. The V and J genes are TRBV18 and TRBJ2-5; possibly TRBD1 for D (5 bases). The germline V gene has CDR1 KGHSH and CDR2 LQKENI. Trimming shortened V by 2 bases and J by 1 base, and 14 bases separated the two germline ends. The CDR3 has 16 amino acids.

This clonotype was seen repeatedly, ten times or more. The rearrangement joins TRBV7-2 to TRBJ2-1; D is tentatively TRBD1 or TRBD2 (6 bases each). This CDR3 has 16 residues. Germline V lookup: CDR1 SGHTA, CDR2 FQGNSA. V lost 1 base and J 8 bases, leaving 18 bases between the germline ends. CDR3 loop: CASSLEDWGALDEQFF. As DNA, the CDR3 is TGTGCCAGCAGCTTAGAGGATTGGGGGGCGCTGGATGAGCAGTTCTTC.

This clonotype was seen more than once but under ten times. The J gene is TRBJ1-5, the V gene TRBV27; no clear D. The CDR3 loop spans 15 amino acids. Germline V gene lookup returns CDR1 MNHEY and CDR2 SMNVEV (reference sequence). With 6 bases removed from V and 3 bases from J, the gap between germline ends came to 15 bases. Here the CDR3 DNA reads TGTGCCAGCAGAGCGATGGGTCTACACAATCAGCCCCAGCATTTT. This sequence encodes CASRAMGLHNQPQHF.

The V gene is TRBV5-1, the J gene TRBJ1-2; a weak D match, TRBD1 (5 bases). The CDR3 is made up of 15 amino acids. Germline CDR1 SGHRS, CDR2 YFSETQ. V lost 4 bases, J lost 2 bases, and 15 bases lay in between. CDR3 nucleotides: TGCGCCAGCAGCCAAGCGGGGGGATGGAACTATGGCTACACCTTC. Its protein product is CASSQAGGWNYGYTF.

This clonotype occurred a few times. The chain links TRBV7-2 to TRBJ2-2; 8 bases line up with TRBD2. The CDR3 length is 17 residues. CDR1 is SGHTA and CDR2 is FQGNSA in the germline V gene. The V and J ends lost 5 bases and 0 bases, in that order; junction bases with no gene match: 8. CDR3 loop: CASSPKGLATNTGELFF. In DNA, the CDR3 is TGTGCCAGCAGCCCAAAAGGACTAGCCACGAACACCGGGGAGCTGTTTTTT. Supplemented by reference TRBV7-2 and TRBJ2-2, the full variable domain reads GAGVSQSPSNKVTEKGKDVELRCDPISGHTALYWYRQSLGQGLEFLIYFQGNSAPDKSGLPSDRFSAERTGGSVSTLTIQRTQQEDSAVYLCASSPKGLATNTGELFFGEGSRLTVL.

This clonotype was seen ten or more times. V usage is TRBV30 and J usage is TRBJ1-5; D possibly corresponds to TRBD1 (5 bases). This CDR3 contains 14 residues. Germline lookup yields CDR1 GTSNPN and CDR2 SVGIG (reference sequence). Trimming took off 2 bases at V and 4 bases at J, with 12 bases between the two ends. As DNA, the CDR3 is TGTGCCTGGAGTCCTGGGGCAGGGAATCAGCCCCAGCATTTT. Residues: CAWSPGAGNQPQHF. Looking up the rest from reference TRBV30 and TRBJ1-5 gives the full variable domain: SQTIHQWPATLVQPVGSPLSLECTVEGTSNPNLYWYRQAAGRGLQLLFYSVGIGQISSEVPQNLSASRPQDRQFILSSKKLLLSDSGFYLCAWSPGAGNQPQHFGDGTRLSIL.

The chain employs TRBV20-1 and TRBJ2-5, with D maybe TRBD2 (5 bases). Trimming took 5 bases from V and 1 from J, leaving 11 bases between them. Per germline, CDR1 DFQATT and CDR2 SNEGSKA (reference sequence). This CDR3 contains 13 residues. The CDR3: CSARWTVQETQYF. The CDR3, as DNA: TGCAGTGCTCGCTGGACTGTCCAAGAGACCCAGTACTTC.

This clonotype was detected once. A much larger clone differs from this one at a single base, so this may be a read error. This rearrangement joins TRBV7-9 to TRBJ1-1; no clear D gene. CDR1 and CDR2 (germline): SEHNR, FQNEAQ (reference sequence). This CDR3 has 15 amino acids. CDR3 in DNA: TGTGTCAGCAGCTTTTTAGGAGGAGTCGGCACTGAAGCTTTCTTT. It is translated as CVSSFLGGVGTEAFF.

This clonotype was counted ten times or more. The chain recombines TRBV3-1 with TRBJ2-1; 11 bases are a match to TRBD2. V shed 0 bases and J 1 base; nucleotides not matched to a gene: 11. The germline V gene has CDR1 LGHDT and CDR2 YNNKEL (reference sequence). This CDR3 spans 20 amino acids. This CDR3 is CASSQDKFSLAGDSYNEQFF. The CDR3 DNA follows: TGTGCCAGCAGCCAAGATAAGTTTTCACTAGCGGGGGATTCCTACAATGAGCAGTTCTTC.

The J gene is TRBJ2-3, the V gene TRBV14; 8 bases agree with TRBD2. The CDR3 runs 17 residues. Germline loops: CDR1 SGHDN, CDR2 FVKESK. With V trimmed by 3 bases and J by 5 bases, 13 bases remained unmatched. This chain's CDR3 is CASSHLRGTRHQDTQYF. CDR3 nucleotides: TGTGCCAGCAGCCATCTCCGGGGGACTAGACATCAAGATACGCAGTATTTT.

In this sample, this clonotype turned up many times. The chain recombines TRBV7-3 with TRBJ2-1; D might be TRBD2 (7 bases). The CDR3 loop spans 15 amino acids. The germline V gene has CDR1 SGHTA and CDR2 FQGTGA. With 5 bases removed from V and 3 bases from J, the gap between germline ends came to 14 bases. The CDR3 here is CASSPTGGYYNEQFF. DNA of the CDR3: TGTGCCAGCAGCCCCACGGGGGGCTACTACAATGAGCAGTTCTTC.

On this clonotype itself: This may arise from a read error, as a much more abundant clone is one base away. The DNA is left out, because the CDR3 cannot be placed on it with certainty; the CDR3 is given as TCRdb lists it. The V call is TRBV7-9, the J call TRBJ1-2; TRBD1 reflects the table's D call only, with no check against the DNA. The CDR3 comprises 13 residues, both ends counted. CDR1 is SEHNR, CDR2 FQNEAQ, per germline (reference sequence). Here the CDR3 reads CATEPGQGYGCTF.